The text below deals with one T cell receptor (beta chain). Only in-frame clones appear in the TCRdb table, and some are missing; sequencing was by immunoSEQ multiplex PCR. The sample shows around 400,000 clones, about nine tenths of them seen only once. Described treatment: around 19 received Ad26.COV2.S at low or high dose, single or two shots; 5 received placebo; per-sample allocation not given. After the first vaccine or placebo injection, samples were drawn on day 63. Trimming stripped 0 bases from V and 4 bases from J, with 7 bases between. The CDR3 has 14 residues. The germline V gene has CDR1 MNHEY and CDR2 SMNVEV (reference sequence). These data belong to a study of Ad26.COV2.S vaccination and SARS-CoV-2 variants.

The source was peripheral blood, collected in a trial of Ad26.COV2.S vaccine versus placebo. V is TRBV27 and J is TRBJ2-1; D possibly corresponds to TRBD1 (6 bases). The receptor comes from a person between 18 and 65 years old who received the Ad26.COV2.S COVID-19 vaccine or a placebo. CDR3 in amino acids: CASSLSGQYNEQFF. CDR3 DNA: TGTGCCAGCAGTTTATCGGGACAATACAATGAGCAGTTCTTC.